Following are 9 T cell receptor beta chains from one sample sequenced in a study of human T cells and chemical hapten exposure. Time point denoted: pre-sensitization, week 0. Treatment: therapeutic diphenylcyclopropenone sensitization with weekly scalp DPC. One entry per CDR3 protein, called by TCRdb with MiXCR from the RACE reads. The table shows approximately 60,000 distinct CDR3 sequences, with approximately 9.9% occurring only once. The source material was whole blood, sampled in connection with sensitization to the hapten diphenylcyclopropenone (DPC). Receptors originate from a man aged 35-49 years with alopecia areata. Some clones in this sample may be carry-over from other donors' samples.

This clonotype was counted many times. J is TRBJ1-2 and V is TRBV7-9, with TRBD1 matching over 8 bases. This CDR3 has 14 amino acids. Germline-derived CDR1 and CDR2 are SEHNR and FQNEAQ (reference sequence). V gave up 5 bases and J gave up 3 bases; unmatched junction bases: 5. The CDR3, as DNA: TGTGCCAGCAGCCATGGGGACAGGTACTATGGCTACACCTTC. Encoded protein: CASSHGDRYYGYTF.

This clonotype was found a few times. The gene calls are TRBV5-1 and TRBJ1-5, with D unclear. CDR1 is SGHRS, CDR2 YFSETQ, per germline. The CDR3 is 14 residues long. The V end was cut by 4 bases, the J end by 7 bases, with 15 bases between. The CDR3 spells CASSPHSDSQPQHF. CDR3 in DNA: TGCGCCAGCAGCCCCCACTCCGATTCGCAGCCCCAGCATTTT.

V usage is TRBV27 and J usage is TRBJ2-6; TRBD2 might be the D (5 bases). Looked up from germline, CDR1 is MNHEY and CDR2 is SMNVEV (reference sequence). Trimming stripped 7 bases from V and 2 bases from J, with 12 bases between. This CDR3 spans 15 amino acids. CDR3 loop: CASKEVVAGANVLTF. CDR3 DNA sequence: TGTGCCAGCAAGGAGGTAGTTGCTGGGGCCAACGTCCTGACTTTC.

Written as DNA, the CDR3 is TGTGCCAGCGGGTACAGGGGAGAGACCCAGTACTTC. It encodes CASGYRGETQYF. The rearrangement joins TRBV12-3 or TRBV12-4 to TRBJ2-5; 7 positions agree with TRBD1. There are 12 residues in the CDR3. Unmatched junction bases numbered 4, after V lost 8 bases and J lost 4 bases.

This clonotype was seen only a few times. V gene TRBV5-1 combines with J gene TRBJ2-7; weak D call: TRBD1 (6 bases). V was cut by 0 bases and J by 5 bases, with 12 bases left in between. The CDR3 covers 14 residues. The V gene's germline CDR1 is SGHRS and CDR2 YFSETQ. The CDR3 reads CASSLERQADEQYF. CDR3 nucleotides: TGCGCCAGCAGCTTGGAACGACAGGCGGACGAGCAGTACTTC.

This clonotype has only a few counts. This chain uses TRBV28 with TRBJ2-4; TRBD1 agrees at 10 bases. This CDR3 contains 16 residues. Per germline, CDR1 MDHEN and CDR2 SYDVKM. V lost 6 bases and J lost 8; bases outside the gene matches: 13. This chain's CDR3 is CASSLVVGQGMYIQYF. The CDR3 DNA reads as TGTGCCAGCAGCCTTGTGGTGGGACAGGGGATGTACATTCAGTACTTC.

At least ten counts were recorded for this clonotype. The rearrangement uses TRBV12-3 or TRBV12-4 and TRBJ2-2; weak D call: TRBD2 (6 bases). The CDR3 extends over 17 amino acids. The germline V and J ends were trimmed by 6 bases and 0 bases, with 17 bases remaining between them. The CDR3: CASRGRAGSANTGELFF. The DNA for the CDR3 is TGTGCCAGCAGGGGCCGTGCGGGGAGCGCGAACACCGGGGAGCTGTTTTTT.

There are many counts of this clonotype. CDR3 DNA: TGTGCCAGCAGCCCCTTCCCGGGACTCCACGAGGAAAACATTCAGTACTTC. Its translation is CASSPFPGLHEENIQYF. V is TRBV7-3 and J is TRBJ2-4; perhaps TRBD2 as D (6 bases). The V gene's germline CDR1 is SGHTA and CDR2 FQGTGA. V gave up 5 bases and J gave up 5 bases, with 22 bases separating them. The CDR3 has 17 amino acids.

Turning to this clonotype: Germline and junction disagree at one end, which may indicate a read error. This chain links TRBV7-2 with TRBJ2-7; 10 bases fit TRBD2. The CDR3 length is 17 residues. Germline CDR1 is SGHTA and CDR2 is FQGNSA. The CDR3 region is CASSVAPSGSPPYEQYF. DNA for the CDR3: TGTGCCAGCAGCGTAGCCCCTAGCGGGAGTCCCCCCTACGAGCAGTACTTC. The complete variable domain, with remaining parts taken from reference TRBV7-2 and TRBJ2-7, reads GAGVSQSPSNKVTEKGKDVELRCDPISGHTALYWYRQSLGQGLEFLIYFQGNSAPDKSGLPSDRFSAERTGGSVSTLTIQRTQQEDSAVYLCASSVAPSGSPPYEQYFGPGTRLTVT.